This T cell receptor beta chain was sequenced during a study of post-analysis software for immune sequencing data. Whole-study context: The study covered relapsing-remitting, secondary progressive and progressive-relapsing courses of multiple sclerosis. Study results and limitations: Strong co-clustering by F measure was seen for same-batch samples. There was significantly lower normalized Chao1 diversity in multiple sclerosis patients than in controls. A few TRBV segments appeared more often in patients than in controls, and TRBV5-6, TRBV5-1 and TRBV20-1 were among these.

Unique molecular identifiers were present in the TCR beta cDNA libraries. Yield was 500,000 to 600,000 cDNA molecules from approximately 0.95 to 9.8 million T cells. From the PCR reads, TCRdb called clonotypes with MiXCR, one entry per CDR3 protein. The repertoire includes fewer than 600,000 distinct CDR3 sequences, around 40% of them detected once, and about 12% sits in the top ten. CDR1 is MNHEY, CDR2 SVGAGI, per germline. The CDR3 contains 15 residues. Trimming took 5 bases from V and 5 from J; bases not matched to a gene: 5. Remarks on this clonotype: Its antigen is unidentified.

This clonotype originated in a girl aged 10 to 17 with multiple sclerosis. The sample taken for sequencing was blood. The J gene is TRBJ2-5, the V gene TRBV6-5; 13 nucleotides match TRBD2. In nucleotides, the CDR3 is TGTGCCAGCAGTGAGACTAGCGGGAGGTCGGAGACCCAGTACTTC. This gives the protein CASSETSGRSETQYF.